This T cell receptor beta chain was sequenced for a study of blood T cell repertoires in COVID-19. Study context: There were acute and convalescent COVID-19 samples, and they came from the United States, Italy and Spain.

Repertoires were generated with immunoSEQ multiplex PCR, while TCRdb's copy carries only in-frame clones and drops some. Counted here are about 410,000 clones, 75% to 90% occurring once; the ten biggest clones make up around 1.5%. The ends lost 0 bases at V and 0 bases at J; junction bases unmatched: 6. CDR1 and CDR2 from the germline V gene are MNHEY and SVGEGT. CDR3 length: 19 residues. The source is a woman in her 40s with COVID-19, enrolled during active disease. The chain couples TRBV6-2 or TRBV6-3 to TRBJ2-5, with TRBD2 identical over 14 bases. Sample: peripheral blood. The CDR3 DNA follows: TGTGCCAGCAGTTACTCTGGGACTAGCGGGGGCGGGTACCAAGAGACCCAGTACTTC. It encodes CASSYSGTSGGGYQETQYF.